The 13 T cell receptor beta chains listed next were all sequenced from one sample in a study of T-cell memory formation after mild COVID-19. TCRdb re-called the 5' RACE reads through MiXCR, storing one row per CDR3 protein. The sample holds roughly 100,000 distinct CDR3 sequences, roughly an eighth seen once. Sequencing was done on a sample of PBMCs or a T cell subset sorted from them (not recorded which). These receptors were taken from an adult woman who had mild COVID-19 (a few samples of this study predate the infection). Cell type and time point are not known.

The chain links TRBV29-1 to TRBJ2-7; no clear D. Germline CDR1 is SQVTM and CDR2 is ANQGSEA. CDR3 size: 11 residues. V was clipped by 4 bases and J by 1 base, with 5 bases between them. The CDR3 reads CSVGGSYEQYF. The CDR3 nucleotides read TGCAGCGTTGGGGGTTCCTACGAGCAGTACTTC.

This clonotype was recorded many times. J is TRBJ2-7 and V is TRBV10-3; D remains ambiguous. Trimming shortened V by 0 bases and J by 12 bases, and 9 bases separated the two germline ends. This CDR3 has 11 residues. Germline V gene sequence: CDR1 ENHRY, CDR2 SYGVKD. CDR3 nucleotide sequence: TGTGCCATCAGTGAGTCTTCCCCCCTGTACTTC. It yields the protein CAISESSPLYF.

The chain carries TRBV7-6 and TRBJ2-5; D remains ambiguous. The CDR3 is 15 amino acids. Deletions cut 3 bases from V and 2 bases from J, with 13 bases between. Germline V lookup: CDR1 SGHVS, CDR2 FNYEAQ. CDR3: CASSLFLNEQETQYF. The CDR3 DNA sequence: TGTGCCAGCAGCTTGTTCCTGAATGAACAAGAGACCCAGTACTTC.

The J gene is TRBJ2-7, the V gene TRBV29-1, with 11 bases aligning to TRBD1. The length of the CDR3 is 13 residues. J was trimmed by 3 bases and V by 4 bases; bases with no gene match: 2. Germline CDR1 SQVTM, CDR2 ANQGSEA. CDR3 sequence (DNA): TGCAGCGTTGGGGGACAGGGGGTCTACGAGCAGTACTTC. Translation: CSVGGQGVYEQYF.

This clonotype was observed a few times. This chain connects TRBV6-2 or TRBV6-3 to TRBJ2-3, with 14 bases identical to TRBD2. In germline, CDR1 is MNHEY, CDR2 SVGEGT. CDR3 length equals 16 residues. Trimming cost V 6 bases and J 4 bases; bases outside gene matches: 6. CDR3 protein: CASRKMGLAGADTQYF. The CDR3 region has the DNA TGTGCCAGCAGAAAGATGGGACTAGCGGGAGCAGATACGCAGTATTTT.

This clonotype was recorded many times. The junction departs from the called germline gene at one end, perhaps through a read error. This chain uses TRBV11-1 with TRBJ2-1; no reliable D call. The CDR3 sequence is 12 residues long. Per the germline V gene, CDR1 is SGHAT and CDR2 is FQDESV (reference sequence). The CDR3 coding sequence is TGTGCCAGCAGCTTGGTCTACGATGAGCAGTTCTTC. It specifies CASSLVYDEQFF.

The table lists this clonotype with a few counts. DNA for the CDR3: TGTGCCAGCAGCTTACTAGCGGAGTCCTACGAGCAGTACTTC. It yields the protein CASSLLAESYEQYF. The V gene is TRBV7-6, the J gene TRBJ2-7; 7 bases map to TRBD2. V was clipped by 2 bases and J by 1 base; unmatched bases: 2. The CDR3 totals 14 residues. Germline loops: CDR1 SGHVS, CDR2 FNYEAQ.

In this sample, this clonotype turned up a few times. The chain links TRBV18 to TRBJ2-2; 9 nucleotides match TRBD2. The V and J ends lost 3 bases and 2 bases, in that order; junction bases with no gene match: 7. Germline CDR1 and CDR2: KGHSH and LQKENI. The CDR3 has 17 residues. The CDR3 spells CASSPMAGGPNTGELFF. The CDR3 DNA reads TGTGCCAGCTCACCTATGGCGGGAGGGCCAAACACCGGGGAGCTGTTTTTT. Together with reference TRBV18 and TRBJ2-2, the CDR3 gives the full variable domain: NAGVMQNPRHLVRRRGQEARLRCSPMKGHSHVYWYRQLPEEGLKFMVYLQKENIIDESGMPKERFSAEFPKEGPSILRIQQVVRGDSAAYFCASSPMAGGPNTGELFFGEGSRLTVL.

The V gene is TRBV6-5, the J gene TRBJ1-2; 7 bases line up with TRBD1. Germline CDR1 reads MNHEY; CDR2 reads SVGAGI. Trimming cost V 2 bases and J 3 bases; bases outside gene matches: 6. The CDR3 has 15 residues. CDR3 in DNA: TGTGCCAGCAGTTACCAGGGGGGATCGTACTATGGCTACACCTTC. Its protein is CASSYQGGSYYGYTF.

This clonotype was seen more than once but under ten times. This rearrangement joins TRBV20-1 to TRBJ2-7, with D perhaps TRBD2 (7 bases). Germline V gives CDR1 DFQATT, CDR2 SNEGSKA (reference sequence). CDR3 size: 15 residues. The germline V and J ends were trimmed by 6 bases and 5 bases, with 23 bases remaining between them. The CDR3 loop is CSASQLRGASDEQYF. DNA for the CDR3: TGCAGTGCGTCCCAACTCCGGGGGGCGAGCGACGAGCAGTACTTC.

J is TRBJ1-2 and V is TRBV15; TRBD1 aligns across 7 bases. CDR3 length equals 12 residues. Germline assignment: CDR1 LNHNV and CDR2 YYDKDF (reference sequence). With 6 bases clipped from V and 6 bases from J, the junction kept 4 bases outside the gene matches. The CDR3, as DNA: TGTGCCACCAGAGAGGGGGCGAATGGCTACACCTTC. Residues: CATREGANGYTF.

This clonotype showed up just a few times. The chain combines TRBV24-1 with TRBJ2-3; 16 positions agree with TRBD2. The CDR3 consists of 16 residues. Trimming cost V 9 bases and J 3 bases; bases outside gene matches: 5. Germline assignment: CDR1 KGHDR and CDR2 SFDVKD. Here the CDR3 DNA reads TGTGCCACCGGGACTAGCGGGAGGGGAGGAACAGATACGCAGTATTTT. Amino acids: CATGTSGRGGTDTQYF.

In its sample, this clonotype ranks as medium-sized (0.01 to 0.1%). The chain carries TRBV4-3 and TRBJ2-6, with D possibly TRBD2 on 5 matching bases. V lost 0 bases and J 2 bases, leaving 8 bases between the germline ends. The germline V gene encodes CDR1 LGHNA and CDR2 YSLEER. The CDR3 totals 16 residues. CDR3 DNA sequence: TGCGCCAGCAGCCAAGACTCCGGGACTGGGGCCAACGTCCTGACTTTC. Its protein product is CASSQDSGTGANVLTF.